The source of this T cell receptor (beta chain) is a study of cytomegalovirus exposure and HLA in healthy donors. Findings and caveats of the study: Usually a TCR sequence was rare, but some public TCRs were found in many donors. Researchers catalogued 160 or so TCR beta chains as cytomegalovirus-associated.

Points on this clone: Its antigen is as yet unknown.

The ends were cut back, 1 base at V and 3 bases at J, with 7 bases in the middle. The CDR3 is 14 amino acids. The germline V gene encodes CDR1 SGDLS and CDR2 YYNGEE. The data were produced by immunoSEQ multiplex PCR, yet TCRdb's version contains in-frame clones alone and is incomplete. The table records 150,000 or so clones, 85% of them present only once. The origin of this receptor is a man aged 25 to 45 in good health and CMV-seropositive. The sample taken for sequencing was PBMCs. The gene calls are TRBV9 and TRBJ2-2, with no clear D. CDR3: CASSVRSDTGELFF. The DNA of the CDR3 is TGTGCCAGCAGCGTACGGAGCGACACCGGGGAGCTGTTTTTT.